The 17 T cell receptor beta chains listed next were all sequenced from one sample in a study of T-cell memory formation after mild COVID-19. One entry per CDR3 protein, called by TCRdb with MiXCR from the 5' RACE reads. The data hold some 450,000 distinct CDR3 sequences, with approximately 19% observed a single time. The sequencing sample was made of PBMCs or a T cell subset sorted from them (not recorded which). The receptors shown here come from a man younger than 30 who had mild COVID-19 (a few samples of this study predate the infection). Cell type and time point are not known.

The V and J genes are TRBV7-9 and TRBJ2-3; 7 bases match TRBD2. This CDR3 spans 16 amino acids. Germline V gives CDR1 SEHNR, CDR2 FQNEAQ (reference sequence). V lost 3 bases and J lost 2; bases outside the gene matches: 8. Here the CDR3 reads CASSLGPGGPTDTQYF. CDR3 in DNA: TGTGCCAGCAGCTTGGGACCGGGGGGACCCACAGATACGCAGTATTTT.

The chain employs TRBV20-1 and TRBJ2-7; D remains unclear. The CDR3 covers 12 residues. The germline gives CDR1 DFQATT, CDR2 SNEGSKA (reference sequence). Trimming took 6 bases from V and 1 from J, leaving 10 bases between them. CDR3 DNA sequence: TGCAGTGCCGCCGGTCTATCCTACGAGCAGTACGTC. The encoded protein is CSAAGLSYEQYV.

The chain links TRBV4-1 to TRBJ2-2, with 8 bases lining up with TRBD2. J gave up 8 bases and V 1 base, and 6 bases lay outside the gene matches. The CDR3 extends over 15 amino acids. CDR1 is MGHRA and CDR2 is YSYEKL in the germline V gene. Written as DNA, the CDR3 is TGCGCCAGCAGCCAAGGAGCGGGGGAGGTGGGGGAGCTGTTTTTT. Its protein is CASSQGAGEVGELFF.

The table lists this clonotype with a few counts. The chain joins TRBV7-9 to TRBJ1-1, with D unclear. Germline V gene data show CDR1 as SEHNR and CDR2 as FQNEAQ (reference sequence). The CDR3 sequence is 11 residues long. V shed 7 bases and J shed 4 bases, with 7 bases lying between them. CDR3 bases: TGTGCCAGCACCACCTCCACTGAAGCTTTCTTT. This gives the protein CASTTSTEAFF.

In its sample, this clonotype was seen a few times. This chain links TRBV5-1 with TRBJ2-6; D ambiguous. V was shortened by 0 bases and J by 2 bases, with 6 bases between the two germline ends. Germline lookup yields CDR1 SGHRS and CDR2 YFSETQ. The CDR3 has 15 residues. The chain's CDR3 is CASSLDAAGANVLTF. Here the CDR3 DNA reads TGCGCCAGCAGCTTGGATGCGGCTGGGGCCAACGTCCTGACTTTC. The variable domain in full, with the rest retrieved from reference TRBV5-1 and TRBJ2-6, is KAGVTQTPRYLIKTRGQQVTLSCSPISGHRSVSWYQQTPGQGLQFLFEYFSETQRNKGNFPGRFSGRQFSNSRSEMNVSTLELGDSALYLCASSLDAAGANVLTFGAGSRLTVL.

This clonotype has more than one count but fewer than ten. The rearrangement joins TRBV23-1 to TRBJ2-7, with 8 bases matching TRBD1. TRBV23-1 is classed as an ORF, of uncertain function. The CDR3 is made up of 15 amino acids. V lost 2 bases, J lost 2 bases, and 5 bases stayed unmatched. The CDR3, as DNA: TGCGCCAGCAGTCAAGGACAGGGTTTGCCCTACGAGCAGTACGTC. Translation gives CASSQGQGLPYEQYV.

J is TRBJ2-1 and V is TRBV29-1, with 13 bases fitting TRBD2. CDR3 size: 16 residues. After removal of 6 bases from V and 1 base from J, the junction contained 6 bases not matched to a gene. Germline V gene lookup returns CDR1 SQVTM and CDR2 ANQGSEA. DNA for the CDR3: TGCAGCGTCTTGACTAGCGGGGGGTCTTCCTACAATGAGCAGTTCTTC. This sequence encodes CSVLTSGGSSYNEQFF.

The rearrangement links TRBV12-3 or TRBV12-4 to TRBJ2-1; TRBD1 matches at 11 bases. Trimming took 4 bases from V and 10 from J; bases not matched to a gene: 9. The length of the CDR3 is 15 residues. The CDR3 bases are TGTGCCAGCAGTTCCTCCGGACAGGGGGCTGACGAGCAGTTCTTC. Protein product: CASSSSGQGADEQFF.

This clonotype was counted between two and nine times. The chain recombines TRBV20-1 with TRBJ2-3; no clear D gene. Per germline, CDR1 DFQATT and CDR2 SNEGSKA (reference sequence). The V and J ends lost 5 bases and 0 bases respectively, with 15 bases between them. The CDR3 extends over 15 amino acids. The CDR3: CSAPRAHRSTDTQYF. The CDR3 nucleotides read TGCAGTGCTCCCCGTGCTCATCGGAGCACAGATACGCAGTATTTT.

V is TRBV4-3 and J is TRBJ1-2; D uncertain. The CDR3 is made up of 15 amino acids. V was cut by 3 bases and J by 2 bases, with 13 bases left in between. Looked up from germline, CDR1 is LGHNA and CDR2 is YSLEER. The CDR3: CASSHAGGTNYGYTF. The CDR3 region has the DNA TGCGCCAGCAGCCACGCTGGTGGAACGAACTATGGCTACACCTTC.

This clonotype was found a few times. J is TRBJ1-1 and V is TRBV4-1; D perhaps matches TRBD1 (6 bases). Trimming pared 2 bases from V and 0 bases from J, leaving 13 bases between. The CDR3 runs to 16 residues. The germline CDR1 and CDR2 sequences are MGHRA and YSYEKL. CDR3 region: CASSQRAGVMNTEAFF. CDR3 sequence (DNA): TGCGCCAGCAGCCAACGTGCAGGGGTCATGAACACTGAAGCTTTCTTT.

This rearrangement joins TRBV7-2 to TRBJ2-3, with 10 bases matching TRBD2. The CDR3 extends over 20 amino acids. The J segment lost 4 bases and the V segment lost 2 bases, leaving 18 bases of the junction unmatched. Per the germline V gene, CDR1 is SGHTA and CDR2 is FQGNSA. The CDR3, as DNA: TGTGCCAGCAGCTTAACGATGCTAGCGGGGGCCCTTGGGATGGCAGATACGCAGTATTTT. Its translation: CASSLTMLAGALGMADTQYF.

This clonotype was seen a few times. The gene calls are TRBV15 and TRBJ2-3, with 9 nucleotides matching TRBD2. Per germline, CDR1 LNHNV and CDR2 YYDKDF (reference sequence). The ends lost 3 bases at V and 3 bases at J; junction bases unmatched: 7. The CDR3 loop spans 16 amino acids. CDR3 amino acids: CATSRGSGGLTDTQYF. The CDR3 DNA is TGTGCCACCAGCAGGGGTAGCGGGGGACTTACAGATACGCAGTATTTT.

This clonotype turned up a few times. The CDR3 DNA reads TGTGCCAGCAGTTTTTGGGACCTAAGCTCCTACAATGAGCAGTTCTTC. Translation: CASSFWDLSSYNEQFF. The genes are TRBV28 and TRBJ2-1, with D perhaps assigned TRBD1 or TRBD2 (5 bases each). Germline V lookup: CDR1 MDHEN, CDR2 SYDVKM. The CDR3 spans 16 residues. V shed 3 bases and J shed 0 bases, with 12 bases lying between them.

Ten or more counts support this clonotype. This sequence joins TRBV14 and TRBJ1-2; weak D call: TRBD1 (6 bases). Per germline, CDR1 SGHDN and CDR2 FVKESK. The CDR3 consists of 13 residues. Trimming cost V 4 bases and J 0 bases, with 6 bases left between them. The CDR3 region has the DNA TGTGCCAGCAGCCGGGACACTAACTATGGCTACACCTTC. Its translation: CASSRDTNYGYTF.

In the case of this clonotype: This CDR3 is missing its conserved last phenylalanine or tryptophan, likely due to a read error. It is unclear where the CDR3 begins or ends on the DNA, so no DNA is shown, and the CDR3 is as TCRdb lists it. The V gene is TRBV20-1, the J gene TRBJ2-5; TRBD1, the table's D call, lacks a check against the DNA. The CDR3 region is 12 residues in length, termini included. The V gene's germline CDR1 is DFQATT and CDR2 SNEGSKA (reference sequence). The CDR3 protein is CSARGGDVTQHV.

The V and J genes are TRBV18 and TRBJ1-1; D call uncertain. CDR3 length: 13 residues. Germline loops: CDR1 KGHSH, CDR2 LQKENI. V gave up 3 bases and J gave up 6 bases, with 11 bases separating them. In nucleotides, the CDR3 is TGTGCCAGCTCACCTCAACCACGGGCTGAAGCTTTCTTT. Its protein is CASSPQPRAEAFF.